The next 2 T cell receptor beta chains were all read from a single sample in a study of control samples from healthy donors and cancer patients. The repertoire was sequenced with immunoSEQ multiplex PCR; TCRdb's copy has only in-frame clones and lacks some. Of about 100,000 clones detected, about 88% appear once; the ten largest clones hold about 20%. The sample taken for sequencing was blood. The receptor set was obtained from a woman aged 50 to 60 in good health.

The J gene is TRBJ2-1, the V gene TRBV27; 7 positions match TRBD2. J lost 6 bases, V lost 6 bases, and 8 bases had no gene match. Germline assignment: CDR1 MNHEY and CDR2 SMNVEV (reference sequence). CDR3 length equals 14 residues. The CDR3 reads CASSVGLSINEQFF. In DNA, the CDR3 is TGTGCCAGCAGCGTGGGACTATCAATCAATGAGCAGTTCTTC.

The chain has TRBV5-1 and TRBJ2-3; 11 nucleotides match TRBD2. This CDR3 contains 16 residues. Germline V gene sequence: CDR1 SGHRS, CDR2 YFSETQ. V dropped 4 bases and J dropped 4; count of bases not matched to a gene: 8. The chain's CDR3 is CASSRRLAGGADTQYF. CDR3 DNA: TGCGCCAGCAGCAGGCGTCTAGCGGGAGGCGCAGATACGCAGTATTTT.